Listed below are T cell receptor beta chains from one sample, sequenced in a study of shared clonotypes between healthy human individuals. The data were produced by immunoSEQ multiplex PCR, yet TCRdb's version contains in-frame clones alone and is incomplete. The sample has roughly 2.1 million clones, about 92% seen once. Sequenced: naive CD8+ T cells from PBMCs. Receptors originate from a man aged 18 to 35 in good health. Some clones in this sample may be carry-over from other donors' samples. Both conserved end residues are part of each CDR3. Size is stated for part of the rows, as once, few or many counts, or as a class when the clone is expanded.

clone_size j_call v_call cdr3_aa
once TRBJ2-2 TRBV9 CASSPRTGEGVDTGELFF
- TRBJ2-1 TRBV28 CASSYGTSMTPSEDEQFF
- TRBJ2-5 TRBV27 CASRDRGRQETQYF
- TRBJ1-3 TRBV28 CASTWDRRASGNTIYF
- TRBJ2-7 TRBV7-9 CASSGDSSYEQYF
- TRBJ2-7 TRBV27 CASSPNRGRKHEQYF
- TRBJ2-7 TRBV5-1 CASGQGLEQYF
- TRBJ1-5 TRBV27 CASSLRVGQPQHF
- TRBJ2-3 TRBV5-4 CASSLAIQGGTDTQYF
- TRBJ1-1 TRBV5-6 CASSLASREAFF
- TRBJ1-3 TRBV29-1 CSAQGEAGNTIYF
- TRBJ2-1 TRBV4-1 CASSQDRAYNEQFF
- TRBJ2-7 TRBV7-9 CASSLVSSTSGRDNKQYF
- TRBJ2-7 TRBV7-9 CASSFLNSPGTREQYF
- TRBJ2-3 TRBV28 CASSLLAPYTDTQYF
- TRBJ2-7 TRBV27 CASSLGRTYEQYF
once TRBJ2-1 TRBV7-2 CASSSRTSGISYNEQFF
once TRBJ2-6 TRBV7-8 CASDLSSGANVLTF
- TRBJ2-6 TRBV27 CASSTVGQGEHSGANVLTF
- TRBJ1-5 TRBV6-1 CASRHRDRGQPQHF
- TRBJ2-5 TRBV28 CASSPKGAWRQETQYF
few TRBJ1-4 TRBV9 CASSADVDEKLFF
- TRBJ2-1 TRBV27 CASSLSVGAGGPYNEQFF
- TRBJ2-5 TRBV4-2 CASRERTGGQETQYF
- TRBJ1-1 TRBV29-1 CSVVHRPRGEEAFF
- TRBJ2-7 TRBV11-2 CASSAGEGGSYEQYF
- TRBJ2-3 TRBV4-3 CASSQGTGIATDTQYF
- TRBJ2-7 TRBV13 CASSHGQGGDEQYF
- TRBJ2-7 TRBV13 CASSQRGGYEQYF
- TRBJ1-2 TRBV4-3 CASSQAAGTFHGYTF